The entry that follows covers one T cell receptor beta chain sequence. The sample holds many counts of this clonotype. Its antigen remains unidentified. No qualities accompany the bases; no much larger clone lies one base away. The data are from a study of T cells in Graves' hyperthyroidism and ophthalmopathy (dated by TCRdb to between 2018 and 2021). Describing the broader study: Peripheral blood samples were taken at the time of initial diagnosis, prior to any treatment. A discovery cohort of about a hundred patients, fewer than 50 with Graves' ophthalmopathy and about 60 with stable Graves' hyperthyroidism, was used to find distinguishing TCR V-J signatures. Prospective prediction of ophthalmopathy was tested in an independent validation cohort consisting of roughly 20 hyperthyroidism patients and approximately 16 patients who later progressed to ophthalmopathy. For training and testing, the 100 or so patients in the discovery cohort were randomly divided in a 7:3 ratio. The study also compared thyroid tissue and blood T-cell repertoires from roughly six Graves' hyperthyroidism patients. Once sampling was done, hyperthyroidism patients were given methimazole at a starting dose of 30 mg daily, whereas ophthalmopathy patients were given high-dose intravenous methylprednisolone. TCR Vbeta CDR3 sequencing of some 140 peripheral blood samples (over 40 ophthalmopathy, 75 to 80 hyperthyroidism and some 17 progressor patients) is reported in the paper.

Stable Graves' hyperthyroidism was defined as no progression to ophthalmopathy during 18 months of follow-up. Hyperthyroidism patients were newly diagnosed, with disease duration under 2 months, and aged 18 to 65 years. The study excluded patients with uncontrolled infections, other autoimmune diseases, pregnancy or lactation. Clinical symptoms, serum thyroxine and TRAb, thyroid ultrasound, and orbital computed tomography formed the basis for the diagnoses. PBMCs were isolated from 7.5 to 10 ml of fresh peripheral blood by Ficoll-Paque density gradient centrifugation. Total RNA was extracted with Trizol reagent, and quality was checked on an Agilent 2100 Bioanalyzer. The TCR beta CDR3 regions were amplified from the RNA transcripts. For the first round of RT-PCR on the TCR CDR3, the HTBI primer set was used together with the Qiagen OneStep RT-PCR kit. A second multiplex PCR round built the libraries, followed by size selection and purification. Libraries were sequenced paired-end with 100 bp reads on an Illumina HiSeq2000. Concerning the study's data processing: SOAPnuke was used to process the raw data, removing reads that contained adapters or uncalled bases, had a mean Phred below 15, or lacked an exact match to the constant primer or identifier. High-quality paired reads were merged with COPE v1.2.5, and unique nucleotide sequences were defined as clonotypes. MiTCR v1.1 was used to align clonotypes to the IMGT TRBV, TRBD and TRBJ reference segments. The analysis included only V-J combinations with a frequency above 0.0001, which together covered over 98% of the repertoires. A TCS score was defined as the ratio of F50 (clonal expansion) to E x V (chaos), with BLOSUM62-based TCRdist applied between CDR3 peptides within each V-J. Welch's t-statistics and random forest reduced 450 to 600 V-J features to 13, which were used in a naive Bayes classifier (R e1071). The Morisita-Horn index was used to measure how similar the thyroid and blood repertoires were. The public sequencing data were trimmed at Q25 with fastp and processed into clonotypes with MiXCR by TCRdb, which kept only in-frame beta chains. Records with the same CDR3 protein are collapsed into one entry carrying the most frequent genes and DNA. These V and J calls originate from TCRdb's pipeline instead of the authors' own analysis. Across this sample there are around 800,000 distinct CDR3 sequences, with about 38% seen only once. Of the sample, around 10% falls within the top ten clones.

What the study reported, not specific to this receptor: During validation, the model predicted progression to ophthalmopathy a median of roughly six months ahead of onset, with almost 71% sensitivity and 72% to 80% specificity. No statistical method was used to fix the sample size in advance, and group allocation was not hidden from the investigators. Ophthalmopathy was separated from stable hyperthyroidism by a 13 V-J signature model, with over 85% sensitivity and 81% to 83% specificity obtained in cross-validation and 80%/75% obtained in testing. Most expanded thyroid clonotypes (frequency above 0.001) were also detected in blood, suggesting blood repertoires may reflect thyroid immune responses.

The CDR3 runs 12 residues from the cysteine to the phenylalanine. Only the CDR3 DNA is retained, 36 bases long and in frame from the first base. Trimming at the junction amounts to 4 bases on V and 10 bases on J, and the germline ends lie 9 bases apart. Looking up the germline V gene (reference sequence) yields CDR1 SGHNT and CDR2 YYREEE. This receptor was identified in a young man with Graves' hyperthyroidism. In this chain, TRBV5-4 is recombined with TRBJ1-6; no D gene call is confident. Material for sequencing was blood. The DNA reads TGTGCCAGCAGCACGTCAAACTCACCCCTCCACTTT. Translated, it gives CASSTSNSPLHF.